This TCR beta chain was observed in a study of control samples from healthy donors and cancer patients. This CDR3 contains 13 residues. The ends were cut back, 2 bases at V and 0 bases at J, with 6 bases in the middle. Germline V CDR1 and CDR2: SGHRS, YFSETQ. Assay: immunoSEQ multiplex PCR; the TCRdb copy retains only in-frame clones and omits some. The sample holds about 270,000 clones, more than 65% seen once. The chain couples TRBV5-1 to TRBJ2-7, with no clear D. What was sequenced was PBMCs. This clonotype was obtained from a woman aged 55-69 years with lung cancer. This CDR3 reads CASSFTSSYEQYF. The DNA of the CDR3 is TGCGCCAGCAGCTTTACCAGCTCCTACGAGCAGTACTTC.